Listed here are 20 T cell receptor beta chains from one sample, sequenced in a study of neoadjuvant anti-PD-1 for oral cavity cancer. Only in-frame clones appear in the TCRdb table, and some are missing; sequencing was by immunoSEQ multiplex PCR. The sample has 13,000 to 15,000 clones, 70% to 75% seen once. The time point is: after neoadjuvant nivolumab, at surgical resection. Specimen: PBMCs, collected after nivolumab (anti-PD-1) treatment. The receptor source for this set is a person aged 35 to 85 with oral cavity squamous cell carcinoma.

The chain carries TRBV20-1 and TRBJ1-2; the D is unclear. Germline V lookup: CDR1 DFQATT, CDR2 SNEGSKA (reference sequence). The CDR3 has 11 amino acids. This chain's CDR3 is CNIMPAAGYTF. CDR3 nucleotides: TGCAACATCATGCCAGCGGCCGGCTACACCTTC.

This clone was picked up one time. This chain uses TRBV6-4 with TRBJ2-3, with 7 bases that match TRBD2. The J segment lost 2 bases and the V segment lost 6 bases, leaving 8 bases of the junction unmatched. This CDR3 has 15 amino acids. The germline V gene has CDR1 MRHNA and CDR2 SNTAGT. The DNA for the CDR3 is TGTGCCAGCAGCCGAGCTAGCGGCATCACAGATACGCAGTATTTT. It codes for CASSRASGITDTQYF.

This clone has just one count. The J gene is TRBJ2-5, the V gene TRBV5-4; maybe TRBD2 (6 bases). Germline V lookup: CDR1 SGHNT, CDR2 YYREEE (reference sequence). This CDR3 region has 14 residues. The germline V and J ends were trimmed by 2 bases and 5 bases, with 13 bases remaining between them. The CDR3 is CASSFGRGQETQYF. Here the CDR3 DNA reads TGTGCCAGCAGCTTCGGGAGAGGGCAGGAGACCCAGTACTTC.

The chain employs TRBV6-5 and TRBJ2-7, with D possibly matching TRBD1 (6 bases). This CDR3 region has 14 residues. Germline values: CDR1 MNHEY, CDR2 SVGAGI. The V and J ends lost 4 bases and 4 bases respectively, with 14 bases between them. CDR3 protein: CASSSGQKLYEQYF. CDR3 coding DNA: TGTGCCAGCAGTTCGGGACAAAAACTTTACGAGCAGTACTTC.

The chain combines TRBV15 with TRBJ2-2; D uncertain. The V end lost 0 bases, the J end lost 4 bases, and 6 bases lay between the germline ends. Germline loops: CDR1 LNHNV, CDR2 YYDKDF (reference sequence). This CDR3 comprises 14 residues. CDR3 DNA sequence: TGTGCCACCAGCAGAGAAGTCGCCACCGGGGAGCTGTTTTTT. Encoded protein: CATSREVATGELFF. Drawing the rest from reference TRBV15 and TRBJ2-2, the complete variable domain is DAMVIQNPRYQVTQFGKPVTLSCSQTLNHNVMYWYQQKSSQAPKLLFHYYDKDFNNEADTPDNFQSRRPNTSFCFLDIRSPGLGDTAMYLCATSREVATGELFFGEGSRLTVL.

Only one count was recorded for this clone. One end of the junction is discordant with germline, which a read error may explain. This rearrangement joins TRBV5-1 to TRBJ1-1; weak D call: TRBD1 (5 bases). Germline CDR1 and CDR2: SGHRS and YFSETQ. The CDR3 extends over 16 amino acids. Here the CDR3 reads CARSLGGGEINTEAFF. CDR3 DNA: TGCGCCCGCAGCTTGGGCGGGGGGGAAATAAACACTGAAGCTTTCTTT.

The chain recombines TRBV2 with TRBJ2-7, with 10 bases fitting TRBD2. The CDR3 spans 13 residues. Germline V lookup: CDR1 SNHLY, CDR2 FYNNEI. Losses at the gene ends were 10 bases for V and 4 bases for J; bases not matched to a gene: 7. CDR3 residues: CATIAGGSYEQYF. The CDR3 nucleotides read TGTGCCACCATAGCGGGAGGAAGTTACGAGCAGTACTTC. Variable domain in full (rest from reference TRBV2 and TRBJ2-7): EPEVTQTPSHQVTQMGQEVILRCVPISNHLYFYWYRQILGQKVEFLVSFYNNEISEKSEIFDDQFSVERPDGSNFTLKIRSTKLEDSAMYFCATIAGGSYEQYFGPGTRLTVT.

The J gene is TRBJ1-4, the V gene TRBV30; TRBD1 matches 8 bases. J was trimmed by 6 bases and V by 6 bases; bases with no gene match: 9. In germline, CDR1 is GTSNPN, CDR2 SVGIG (reference sequence). This CDR3 spans 14 amino acids. CDR3 DNA sequence: TGTGCCTGCCCTAGGACAGGGAGGGATGAAAAACTGTTTTTT. It translates to CACPRTGRDEKLFF. The variable domain in full, with the rest retrieved from reference TRBV30 and TRBJ1-4, is SQTIHQWPATLVQPVGSPLSLECTVEGTSNPNLYWYRQAAGRGLQLLFYSVGIGQISSEVPQNLSASRPQDRQFILSSKKLLLSDSGFYLCACPRTGRDEKLFFGSGTQLSVL.

The rearrangement uses TRBV5-6 and TRBJ2-2; 11 bases match TRBD1. Unmatched junction bases numbered 2, after V lost 0 bases and J lost 1 base. This CDR3 is built from 17 residues. Germline loops: CDR1 SGHDT, CDR2 YYEEEE. CDR3 region: CASSLEGTGGNTGELFF. CDR3 coding DNA: TGTGCCAGCAGCTTGGAGGGGACAGGGGGGAACACCGGGGAGCTGTTTTTT.

The chain carries TRBV7-9 and TRBJ2-6; D unresolved. CDR1 SEHNR and CDR2 FQNEAQ come from the germline V gene (reference sequence). The CDR3 extends over 16 amino acids. With 5 bases removed from V and 0 bases from J, the gap between germline ends came to 11 bases. The CDR3 DNA reads TGTGCCAGCAGCCCGAATCTGAACTCTGGGGCCAACGTCCTGACTTTC. Its protein is CASSPNLNSGANVLTF.

This clone has more than one count but fewer than ten. This rearrangement joins TRBV14 to TRBJ2-7; D unresolved. The germline V gene encodes CDR1 SGHDN and CDR2 FVKESK. V was shortened by 0 bases and J by 1 base, with 10 bases between the two germline ends. This CDR3 contains 15 residues. The CDR3 sequence is CASSQDFRRSYEQYF. The CDR3 bases are TGTGCCAGCAGCCAAGATTTTCGAAGGTCCTACGAGCAGTACTTC.

This chain connects TRBV19 to TRBJ2-5; D remains ambiguous. From germline, CDR1 is LNHDA and CDR2 SQIVND (reference sequence). Deletions cut 3 bases from V and 0 bases from J, with 8 bases between. The CDR3 has 14 amino acids. CDR3 sequence (DNA): TGTGCCAGTAGTATGGGGTATTACCAAGAGACCCAGTACTTC. This sequence encodes CASSMGYYQETQYF.

This chain uses TRBV10-3 with TRBJ2-7, with D maybe TRBD2 (5 bases). This CDR3 comprises 13 residues. Germline loops: CDR1 ENHRY, CDR2 SYGVKD. V was shortened by 6 bases and J by 2 bases, with 11 bases between the two germline ends. CDR3 nucleotide sequence: TGTGCCATCAGCCCACGGGAAGCCTACGAGCAGTACTTC. Amino acids: CAISPREAYEQYF.

The rearrangement uses TRBV19 and TRBJ2-1; D uncertain. The CDR3 is made up of 11 amino acids. V was cut by 4 bases and J by 6 bases, with 4 bases left in between. Germline V CDR1 and CDR2: LNHDA, SQIVND (reference sequence). This CDR3 is CASSRGNEQFF. Here the CDR3 DNA reads TGTGCCAGTAGTAGAGGCAATGAGCAGTTCTTC.

This rearrangement joins TRBV6-5 to TRBJ1-5; D uncertain. V was pared by 2 bases and J by 6 bases, with 8 bases between. The CDR3 is 13 residues long. Germline assignment: CDR1 MNHEY and CDR2 SVGAGI. CDR3 in DNA: TGTGCCAGCAGTTACAAGGGTTTTCAGCCCCAGCATTTT. Amino acids: CASSYKGFQPQHF.

The genes are TRBV10-3 and TRBJ2-5, with 11 bases fitting TRBD2. Germline CDR1 reads ENHRY; CDR2 reads SYGVKD. J lost 1 base, V lost 6 bases, and 4 bases had no gene match. The length of the CDR3 is 15 residues. In DNA form, the CDR3 reads TGTGCCATCAGCAAACTAGCGGGGGCCCAAGAGACCCAGTACTTC. Translation: CAISKLAGAQETQYF.

This sequence joins TRBV15 and TRBJ2-7, with TRBD1 matching 7 bases. This CDR3 spans 17 amino acids. Germline V gene lookup returns CDR1 LNHNV and CDR2 YYDKDF (reference sequence). V lost 0 bases, J lost 1 base, and 9 bases stayed unmatched. As DNA, the CDR3 is TGTGCCACCAGCAGAGAGGGCGATAACAGGGGTTCCTACGAGCAGTACTTC. It specifies CATSREGDNRGSYEQYF.

The V and J genes are TRBV6-1 and TRBJ2-7, with a weak D call TRBD2 (6 bases). Between the trimmed V and J ends, which lost 4 bases and 0 bases, there was a span of 13 bases. This CDR3 is 15 amino acids long. Germline lookup yields CDR1 MNHNS and CDR2 SASEGT. The CDR3 DNA reads TGTGCCAGCAGTGTTCGAGGCGGGGCCTCCTACGAGCAGTACTTC. It codes for CASSVRGGASYEQYF.

V usage is TRBV28 and J usage is TRBJ1-1; TRBD1 matches 8 bases. Per the germline V gene, CDR1 is MDHEN and CDR2 is SYDVKM. This CDR3 has 14 residues. The ends lost 7 bases at V and 5 bases at J; junction bases unmatched: 9. CDR3 coding DNA: TGTGCCAGCATTCGGCAGGGGGCATGGACTGAAGCTTTCTTT. This sequence encodes CASIRQGAWTEAFF.

This clone was seen a few times. V gene TRBV30 combines with J gene TRBJ2-1; tentative D call: TRBD2 (5 bases). Trimming stripped 0 bases from V and 4 bases from J, with 10 bases between. This CDR3 region has 14 residues. CDR1 and CDR2 from the germline V gene are GTSNPN and SVGIG (reference sequence). The CDR3: CAWSVKDWYNEQFF. For the CDR3, the DNA is TGTGCCTGGAGTGTAAAGGACTGGTACAATGAGCAGTTCTTC.